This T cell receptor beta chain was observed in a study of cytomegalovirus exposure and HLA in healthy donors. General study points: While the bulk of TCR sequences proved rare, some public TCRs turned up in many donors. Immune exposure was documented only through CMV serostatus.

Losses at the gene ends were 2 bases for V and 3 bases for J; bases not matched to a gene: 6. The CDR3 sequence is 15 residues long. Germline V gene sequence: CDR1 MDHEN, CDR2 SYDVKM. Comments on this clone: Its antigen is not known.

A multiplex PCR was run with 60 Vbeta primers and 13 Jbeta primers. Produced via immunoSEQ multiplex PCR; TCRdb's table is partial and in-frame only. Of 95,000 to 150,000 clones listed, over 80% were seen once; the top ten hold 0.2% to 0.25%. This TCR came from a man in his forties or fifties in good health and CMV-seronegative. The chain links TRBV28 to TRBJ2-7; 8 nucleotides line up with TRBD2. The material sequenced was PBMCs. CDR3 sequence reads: CASSLLREGDYEQYF. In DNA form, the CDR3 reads TGTGCCAGCAGTTTACTCCGGGAGGGTGACTACGAGCAGTACTTC.